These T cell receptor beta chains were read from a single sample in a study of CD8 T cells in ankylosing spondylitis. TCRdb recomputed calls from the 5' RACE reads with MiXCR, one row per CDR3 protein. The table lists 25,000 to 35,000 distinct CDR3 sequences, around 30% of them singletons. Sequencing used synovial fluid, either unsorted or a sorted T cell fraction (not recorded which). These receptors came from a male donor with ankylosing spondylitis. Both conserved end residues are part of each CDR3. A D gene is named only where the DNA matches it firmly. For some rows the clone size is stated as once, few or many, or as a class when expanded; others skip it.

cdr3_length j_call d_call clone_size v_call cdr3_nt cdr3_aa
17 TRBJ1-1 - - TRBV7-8 TGTGCCAGCAGTTCACCGGCGTCCCTAACCATGAACACTGAAGCTTTCTTT CASSSPASLTMNTEAFF
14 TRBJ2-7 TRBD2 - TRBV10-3 TGTGCCATCAAACGGCGGGAGTTCTTCTACGAGCAGTACTTC CAIKRREFFYEQYF
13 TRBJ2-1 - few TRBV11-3 TGTGCCAGCAGCTTTCTAGGTTCCAATGAGCAGTTCTTC CASSFLGSNEQFF
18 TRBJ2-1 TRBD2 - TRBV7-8 TGTGCCAGCAGCTCTCCAGTCGGGGGAGCGGGAAGGTTAGGAGAGCAGTTCTTC CASSSPVGGAGRLGEQFF
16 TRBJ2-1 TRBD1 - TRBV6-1 TGTGCCAGCAAGCCTACCGGGACAGGACTATACAATGAGCAGTTCTTC CASKPTGTGLYNEQFF
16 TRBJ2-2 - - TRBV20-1 TGCAGTGCTAGAGATCGAAATAGGTGGAACACCGGGGAGCTGTTTTTT CSARDRNRWNTGELFF
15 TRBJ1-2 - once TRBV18 TGTGCCAGCTCACCTCGTTGGAGGATTGACTATGGCTACACCTTC CASSPRWRIDYGYTF
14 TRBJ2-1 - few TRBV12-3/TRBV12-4 TGTGCCAGCAGTCCACTCCAGGGGAGCAATGAGCAGTTCTTC CASSPLQGSNEQFF
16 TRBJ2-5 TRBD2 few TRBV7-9 TGTGCCAGCAGCCCTACCGGACTAGCGGAGGTAGAGACCCAGTACTTC CASSPTGLAEVETQYF
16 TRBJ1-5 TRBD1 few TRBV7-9 TGTGCCAGCAGCAAGGGACCGGGACAGATAAATCAGCCCCAGCATTTT CASSKGPGQINQPQHF
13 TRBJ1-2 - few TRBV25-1 TGTGCCAGCAGTCCCCCCGGGGCGCGGGGCTACACCTTC CASSPPGARGYTF
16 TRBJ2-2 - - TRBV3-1 TGTGCCAGCAGCCAAGATGGGGAGGGGGACGCCGGGGAGCTGTTTTTT CASSQDGEGDAGELFF
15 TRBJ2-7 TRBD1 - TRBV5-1 TGCGCCAGCAGCGCCGGGACAGGGGGCTGGTACGAGCAGTACTTC CASSAGTGGWYEQYF